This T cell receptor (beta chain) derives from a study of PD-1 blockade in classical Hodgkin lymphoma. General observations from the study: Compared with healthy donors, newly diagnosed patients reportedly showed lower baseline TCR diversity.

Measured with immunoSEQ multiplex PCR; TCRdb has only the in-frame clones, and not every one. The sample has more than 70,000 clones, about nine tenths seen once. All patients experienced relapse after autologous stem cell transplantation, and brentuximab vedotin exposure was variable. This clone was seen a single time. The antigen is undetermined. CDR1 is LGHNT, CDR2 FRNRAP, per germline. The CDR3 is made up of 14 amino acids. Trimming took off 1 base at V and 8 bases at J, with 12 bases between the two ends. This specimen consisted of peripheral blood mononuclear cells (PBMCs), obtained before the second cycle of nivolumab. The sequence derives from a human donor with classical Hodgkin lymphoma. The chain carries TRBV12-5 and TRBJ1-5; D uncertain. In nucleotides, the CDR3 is TGTGCTAGTGGTTTGGCCGCCCCTAATGAGCCCCAGCATTTT. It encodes CASGLAAPNEPQHF.